One T cell receptor beta chain is described in this entry. This sample was taken from a study of blood T cell repertoires in COVID-19. The overall study: Whether acute or convalescent, the COVID-19 samples came from the United States, Italy and Spain. PBMCs, B-cell-depleted T cells, or T cells were the source of the cDNA or gDNA that made up the material.

The germline V gene has CDR1 SGHAT and CDR2 FQNNGV. Trimming left V 5 bases short and J 5 bases short, with 20 bases between. This CDR3 has 16 amino acids. Enrolment of Seattle patients took place during active infection, and they were followed longitudinally. Repertoires were generated with immunoSEQ multiplex PCR, while TCRdb's copy carries only in-frame clones and drops some. This table has fewer than 250,000 clones, roughly 82% appearing once. The sample comprised peripheral blood. This TCR derives from a woman aged 55 to 70 with COVID-19, enrolled during active disease. This chain connects TRBV11-2 to TRBJ2-3; TRBD1 might be the D (5 bases). The CDR3 loop reads CASSPRSLGVGDTQYF. CDR3 in DNA: TGTGCCAGCAGCCCCCGCTCCCTAGGGGTAGGAGATACGCAGTATTTT.